Listed below are T cell receptor beta chains from one sample, sequenced in a study of shared clonotypes between healthy human individuals. Repertoires were generated with immunoSEQ multiplex PCR, while TCRdb's copy carries only in-frame clones and drops some. The sample lists about 2.4 million clones, under 95% occurring once. The sequencing input was naive CD4+ T cells from PBMCs. All receptors derive from a man between 18 and 29 years old in good health. Some clones in this sample may be carry-over from other donors' samples. CDR3s include the opening cysteine and the closing phenylalanine or tryptophan. D genes are given only for firm matches. Size is omitted from some rows. Given values are once, few, many or a class for expanded clones.

CDR3aa,CDR3nt,d_gene,v_gene,len,j_gene,abundance
CASSGGPEAFF,TGTGCCAGCAGTGGCGGGCCTGAAGCTTTCTTT,NA,TRBV2,11,TRBJ1-1,NA
CASSYSWSSGNTIYF,TGTGCCAGCAGTTACTCTTGGAGCTCTGGAAACACCATATATTTT,NA,TRBV6-5,15,TRBJ1-3,NA
CASSQKPRGGEPNEQFF,TGCGCCAGCAGCCAAAAGCCCAGGGGGGGAGAACCAAATGAGCAGTTCTTC,NA,TRBV4-1,17,TRBJ2-1,NA
CASSGTSGRSYNEQFF,TGCGCCAGCAGCGGAACTAGCGGGAGGTCCTACAATGAGCAGTTCTTC,TRBD2,TRBV5-1,16,TRBJ2-1,NA
CSARDAGPQYF,TGCAGTGCTAGAGATGCAGGACCACAGTACTTC,NA,TRBV20-1,11,TRBJ2-4,NA
CSVENPTRLNTEAFF,TGCAGCGTTGAAAATCCCACGCGCCTAAACACTGAAGCTTTCTTT,NA,TRBV29-1,15,TRBJ1-1,NA
CASSFRGPSGEAFF,TGTGCCAGCAGCTTCCGAGGGCCCTCCGGTGAAGCTTTCTTT,NA,TRBV25-1,14,TRBJ1-1,few
CASSLAEGRYSGANVLTF,TGCGCCAGCAGCTTGGCCGAGGGGAGGTACTCTGGGGCCAACGTCCTGACTTTC,NA,TRBV5-1,18,TRBJ2-6,once
CASSLYGGRYVAQYF,TGTGCCAGCAGTTTATATGGCGGGAGGTACGTCGCCCAGTACTTC,TRBD2,TRBV27,15,TRBJ2-5,NA
CASSRYDRVRYEQYF,TGCGCCAGCAGTCGCTACGACAGGGTCAGATACGAGCAGTACTTC,TRBD1,TRBV23-1,15,TRBJ2-7,NA
CASSQGRRTGSTDTQYF,TGCGCCAGCAGCCAAGGGAGAAGGACAGGCAGCACAGATACGCAGTATTTT,TRBD1,TRBV4-1,17,TRBJ2-3,NA
CASSPDSSTSYEQYF,TGCGCCAGCAGCCCCGACTCTTCGACCAGCTACGAGCAGTACTTC,NA,TRBV5-1,15,TRBJ2-7,NA
CASSPSGRGHGYTF,TGTGCCAGCTCGCCGTCAGGAAGGGGGCACGGCTACACCTTC,TRBD1,TRBV18,14,TRBJ1-2,NA
CASRQEALYEQYF,TGCGCCAGCAGACAGGAGGCCCTATACGAGCAGTACTTC,NA,TRBV5-1,13,TRBJ2-7,NA
CASSLSGSGSSYNEQFF,TGTGCCAGCAGTTTATCGGGCAGCGGGAGTTCCTACAATGAGCAGTTCTTC,TRBD2,TRBV28,17,TRBJ2-1,NA
CATSRDRTGSGYTF,TGTGCCACCAGCAGAGATAGGACAGGGAGTGGCTACACCTTC,TRBD1,TRBV15,14,TRBJ1-2,once
CASSDSGDTDTQYF,TGTGCCAGCAGCGATAGCGGAGACACAGATACGCAGTATTTT,NA,TRBV11-3,14,TRBJ2-3,NA
CASSHNSRGASYGYTF,TGCGCCAGCAGCCACAATAGCCGCGGGGCAAGCTATGGCTACACCTTC,NA,TRBV4-3,16,TRBJ1-2,NA
CASTRQGNVYEQYF,TGTGCCAGCACCCGACAGGGGAATGTCTACGAGCAGTACTTC,TRBD1,TRBV27,14,TRBJ2-7,once
CASSPDGQPQHF,TGTGCCAGCAGCCCCGACGGGCAGCCCCAGCATTTT,NA,TRBV7-9,12,TRBJ1-5,NA
CASSPVPGELFF,TGTGCCAGCAGCCCTGTCCCCGGGGAGCTGTTTTTT,NA,TRBV4-2,12,TRBJ2-2,NA
CASSLGSPTNEKLFF,TGTGCCAGCAGCCTGGGGAGCCCGACTAATGAAAAACTGTTTTTT,NA,TRBV7-9,15,TRBJ1-4,NA
CASSVGQPQHF,TGTGCCAGCAGTGTCGGTCAGCCCCAGCATTTT,NA,TRBV6-1,11,TRBJ1-5,few
CASSFRGGTYNEQFF,TGTGCCAGCAGCTTCAGAGGGGGTACCTACAATGAGCAGTTCTTC,NA,TRBV5-8,15,TRBJ2-1,NA
CASRRAARGSYEQYF,TGTGCCAGCCGGCGTGCGGCCAGGGGCTCCTACGAGCAGTACTTC,NA,TRBV19,15,TRBJ2-7,NA
CASSISGQGWSSYEQYF,TGTGCCAGTAGTATTTCGGGACAGGGATGGAGCTCCTACGAGCAGTACTTC,TRBD1,TRBV19,17,TRBJ2-7,NA
CASSRGGDRRYTDTQYF,TGTGCCAGCAGCCGCGGGGGGGACAGGAGATACACAGATACGCAGTATTTT,NA,TRBV4-2,17,TRBJ2-3,NA
CASSYGTSGSTDTQYF,TGTGCCAGCAGCTACGGGACTAGCGGGAGTACAGATACGCAGTATTTT,TRBD2,TRBV7-2,16,TRBJ2-3,NA
CASTVSPMNTEAFF,TGTGCCAGTACCGTCAGTCCGATGAACACTGAAGCTTTCTTT,NA,TRBV19,14,TRBJ1-1,few
CASSPQGLNTEAFF,TGTGCCAGCAGCCCCCAGGGGTTGAACACTGAAGCTTTCTTT,NA,TRBV7-3,14,TRBJ1-1,NA
CAISLDRPYGYTF,TGTGCCATCAGTCTAGACAGGCCCTATGGCTACACCTTC,NA,TRBV10-3,13,TRBJ1-2,NA